Presented here are 28 T cell receptor beta chains from one specimen sequenced in a study of T-cell memory formation after mild COVID-19. One entry per CDR3 protein, called by TCRdb with MiXCR from the 5' RACE reads. The data hold some 100,000 distinct CDR3 sequences, with over 8.5% observed a single time. Sequencing was done on a sample of PBMCs or a T cell subset sorted from them (not recorded which). Source of these receptors: a man aged 18 to 29 who had mild COVID-19 (a few samples of this study predate the infection). Cell type and time point are not known.

This clonotype was seen a few times. J is TRBJ2-1 and V is TRBV6-5, with no clear D. Trimming removed 0 bases at V and 7 bases at J, with 10 bases between. CDR1 is MNHEY and CDR2 is SVGAGI in the germline V gene. The CDR3 spans 14 residues. CDR3 DNA sequence: TGTGCCAGCAGTTACTCGAGGACCTTTAATGAGCAGTTCTTC. This gives the protein CASSYSRTFNEQFF.

This clonotype showed up just a few times. The chain is built from TRBV15 and TRBJ2-3; 10 bases match TRBD1. The CDR3 has 16 residues. V shed 0 bases and J 4 bases; nucleotides not matched to a gene: 4. CDR1 and CDR2 from the germline V gene are LNHNV and YYDKDF (reference sequence). CDR3 coding DNA: TGTGCCACCAGCAGAGAGAGAGGACAGGGGGCAGATACGCAGTATTTT. Translated, it gives CATSRERGQGADTQYF.

In this sample, this clonotype turned up many times. The chain links TRBV5-1 to TRBJ2-6, with TRBD1 matching 9 bases. The V gene's germline CDR1 is SGHRS and CDR2 YFSETQ. The CDR3 is made up of 21 amino acids. J lost 0 bases, V lost 5 bases, and 18 bases had no gene match. The CDR3 DNA is TGCGCCAGCAGAGGTTTGGGACAGGGCCCAGAAGGGGACTCTGGGGCCAACGTCCTGACTTTC. Residues: CASRGLGQGPEGDSGANVLTF.

This clonotype was picked up many times. J is TRBJ2-1 and V is TRBV5-1; possible D gene TRBD2, 6 bases. There are 15 residues in the CDR3. Germline V gene data show CDR1 as SGHRS and CDR2 as YFSETQ. The germline V and J ends were trimmed by 1 base and 6 bases, with 14 bases remaining between them. The CDR3 nucleotides are TGCGCCAGCAGCTTGTGGGGGGACGGATCCAATGAGCAGTTCTTC. Residues: CASSLWGDGSNEQFF.

This chain links TRBV7-9 with TRBJ1-2; D is ambiguous. Trimming pared 5 bases from V and 2 bases from J, leaving 12 bases between. CDR1 and CDR2 from the germline V gene are SEHNR and FQNEAQ (reference sequence). CDR3 length: 14 residues. The CDR3 region is CASSPPGLNYGYTF. As DNA, the CDR3 is TGTGCCAGCAGCCCGCCTGGATTGAACTATGGCTACACCTTC. The full variable domain, rest sourced from reference TRBV7-9 and TRBJ1-2, is DTGVSQNPRHKITKRGQNVTFRCDPISEHNRLYWYRQTLGQGPEFLTYFQNEAQLEKSRLLSDRFSAERPKGSFSTLEIQRTEQGDSAMYLCASSPPGLNYGYTFGSGTRLTVV.

The chain links TRBV10-3 to TRBJ2-6; tentative D call: TRBD2 (6 bases). The germline CDR1 and CDR2 sequences are ENHRY and SYGVKD. Deletions cut 8 bases from V and 0 bases from J, with 11 bases between. CDR3 length: 15 residues. The CDR3 region is CAIQAGTSGANVLTF. The CDR3 DNA reads TGTGCCATCCAGGCGGGGACCTCTGGGGCCAACGTCCTGACTTTC.

The V gene is TRBV7-9, the J gene TRBJ2-2; D may correspond to TRBD1 or TRBD2 (5 bases each). This CDR3 comprises 17 residues. Germline V lookup: CDR1 SEHNR, CDR2 FQNEAQ (reference sequence). V was shortened by 6 bases and J by 1 base, with 18 bases between the two germline ends. CDR3: CASRHTTGTGNTGELFF. In DNA, the CDR3 is TGTGCCAGCAGACATACGACCGGGACCGGGAACACCGGGGAGCTGTTTTTT.

This clonotype was seen a handful of times. The J gene is TRBJ1-3, the V gene TRBV4-1, with 12 bases that match TRBD1. V lost 3 bases to trimming and J lost 0 bases; unmatched junction nucleotides: 6. The germline V gene encodes CDR1 MGHRA and CDR2 YSYEKL. The length of the CDR3 is 18 residues. The CDR3 here is CASSHLGTGGFSGNTIYF. The CDR3 region has the DNA TGCGCCAGCAGCCACTTAGGGACAGGGGGCTTCTCTGGAAACACCATATATTTT.

This clonotype was observed a few times. V gene TRBV12-3 or TRBV12-4 combines with J gene TRBJ1-1; 8 bases line up with TRBD1. V trimming: 6 bases; J trimming: 3 bases; junction bases outside the gene matches: 9. There are 15 residues in the CDR3. The CDR3, as DNA: TGTGCCAGCAGCACTCCAGGGGGCCGATACACTGAAGCTTTCTTT. Its translation is CASSTPGGRYTEAFF.

The V and J genes are TRBV6-5 and TRBJ1-2; TRBD1 might be the D (5 bases). The CDR3 is made up of 14 amino acids. The germline V and J ends were trimmed by 5 bases and 7 bases, with 17 bases remaining between them. Germline V gives CDR1 MNHEY, CDR2 SVGAGI. CDR3 in DNA: TGTGCCAGCAGTGCCGGGACGGCAGTGCTTGGCTACACCTTC. This sequence encodes CASSAGTAVLGYTF.

This clonotype is medium-sized by share. The chain employs TRBV4-3 and TRBJ2-6; D unresolved. CDR1 LGHNA and CDR2 YSLEER come from the germline V gene. V lost 1 base and J 0 bases, leaving 10 bases between the germline ends. This CDR3 contains 17 residues. This chain's CDR3 is CASSQGSSPSGANVLTF. The CDR3 DNA sequence: TGCGCCAGCAGCCAAGGGTCCAGCCCCTCTGGGGCCAACGTCCTGACTTTC.

V usage is TRBV6-2 or TRBV6-3 and J usage is TRBJ2-1; D is ambiguous. Germline V gives CDR1 MNHEY, CDR2 SVGEGT. The CDR3 has 14 amino acids. Trimming removed 7 bases at V and 3 bases at J, with 13 bases between. CDR3 in amino acids: CASTDLPGYNEQFF. CDR3 nucleotide sequence: TGTGCCAGCACGGACCTCCCTGGCTACAATGAGCAGTTCTTC.

The chain carries TRBV27 and TRBJ2-7; TRBD1 aligns across 10 bases. The germline CDR1 and CDR2 sequences are MNHEY and SMNVEV (reference sequence). V was pared by 5 bases and J by 6 bases, with 7 bases of the junction left unmatched. The CDR3 sequence is 14 residues long. The DNA of the CDR3 is TGTGCCAGCAGTCCCGGACAGGGGGGTGCCGAGCAGTACGTC. Amino acid sequence: CASSPGQGGAEQYV.

V usage is TRBV7-9 and J usage is TRBJ2-5, with TRBD1 as a possible D gene (5 bases). The germline CDR1 and CDR2 sequences are SEHNR and FQNEAQ (reference sequence). The CDR3 is 15 amino acids. V was pared by 2 bases and J by 4 bases, with 14 bases between. DNA of the CDR3: TGTGCCAGCAGCTTACAGGGAAGGGCGGCAGAGACCCAGTACTTC. Amino acid sequence: CASSLQGRAAETQYF.

The rearrangement links TRBV7-8 to TRBJ2-7; D perhaps matches TRBD1 (6 bases). Per the germline V gene, CDR1 is SGHVS and CDR2 is FQNEAQ. The CDR3 sequence is 15 residues long. Between the trimmed V and J ends, which lost 1 base and 1 base, there was a span of 11 bases. DNA for the CDR3: TGTGCCAGCAGCTTAGTACAGGGTCCGTCCTACGAGCAGTACGTC. This sequence encodes CASSLVQGPSYEQYV.

This clonotype was counted only a few times. This chain joins TRBV11-2 and TRBJ1-1; possible D gene TRBD1, 5 bases. CDR1 and CDR2 (germline): SGHAT, FQNNGV. The CDR3 is 12 amino acids. V lost 6 bases, J lost 3 bases, and 8 bases lay in between. The CDR3 sequence: CASRGVYTEAFF. Written as DNA, the CDR3 is TGTGCCAGCAGAGGGGTCTACACTGAAGCTTTCTTT.

This clonotype was seen at least ten times. V usage is TRBV27 and J usage is TRBJ2-2; D not certain. V was clipped by 3 bases and J by 6 bases, with 5 bases between them. The CDR3 spans 12 residues. Germline V gives CDR1 MNHEY, CDR2 SMNVEV (reference sequence). In nucleotides, the CDR3 is TGTGCCAGCAGTTTTTCCGCCGGGGAGCTGTTTTTT. Its protein product is CASSFSAGELFF.

This clonotype was counted many times. V and J are TRBV7-6 and TRBJ2-3; perhaps TRBD1 as D (6 bases). The CDR3 has 15 amino acids. Trimming cost V 7 bases and J 0 bases, with 14 bases left between them. In germline, CDR1 is SGHVS, CDR2 FNYEAQ. CDR3 loop: CASTQGSTSTDTQYF. CDR3 bases: TGTGCCAGCACTCAGGGGTCGACTAGCACAGATACGCAGTATTTT. Based on the CDR3 plus reference TRBV7-6 and TRBJ2-3, the full variable domain is GAGVSQSPRYKVTKRGQDVALRCDPISGHVSLYWYRQALGQGPEFLTYFNYEAQQDKSGLPNDRFSAERPEGSISTLTIQRTEQRDSAMYRCASTQGSTSTDTQYFGPGTRLTVL.

This clonotype was counted between two and nine times. V gene TRBV4-3 combines with J gene TRBJ2-2; possible D gene TRBD1, 6 bases. There are 16 residues in the CDR3. V lost 5 bases and J 3 bases, leaving 16 bases between the germline ends. The germline V gene has CDR1 LGHNA and CDR2 YSLEER. CDR3 DNA sequence: TGCGCCAGCAGCAGGGGTCCAGGGGCGGACACCGGGGAGCTGTTTTTT. Translation: CASSRGPGADTGELFF.

In this sample, this clonotype turned up a few times. This chain connects TRBV5-1 to TRBJ2-5; D is ambiguous. Looked up from germline, CDR1 is SGHRS and CDR2 is YFSETQ. V was clipped by 1 base and J by 0 bases, with 7 bases between them. The CDR3 consists of 14 residues. CDR3 coding DNA: TGCGCCAGCAGCTTGTCGATCTACCAAGAGACCCAGTACTTC. This gives the protein CASSLSIYQETQYF.

This clonotype has at least ten counts. The J gene is TRBJ2-3, the V gene TRBV5-1; 13 nucleotides line up with TRBD2. Trimming removed 6 bases from V and 5 bases from J; junction bases left unmatched: 12. CDR3 length equals 17 residues. The germline CDR1 and CDR2 sequences are SGHRS and YFSETQ. The CDR3 DNA follows: TGCGCCAGCACCGAGACTAGCGGGGGGATGTACGGAGATACGCAGTATTTT. As protein: CASTETSGGMYGDTQYF. The whole variable domain, filled in from reference TRBV5-1 and TRBJ2-3, reads KAGVTQTPRYLIKTRGQQVTLSCSPISGHRSVSWYQQTPGQGLQFLFEYFSETQRNKGNFPGRFSGRQFSNSRSEMNVSTLELGDSALYLCASTETSGGMYGDTQYFGPGTRLTVL.

CDR3 DNA: TGTGCCAGCAGTCGCCTGGGGGAGGGCTACACCTTC. It encodes CASSRLGEGYTF. The chain has TRBV6-5 and TRBJ1-2, with D tentatively TRBD1 (5 bases). CDR3 length: 12 amino acids. Germline-derived CDR1 and CDR2 are MNHEY and SVGAGI. Trimming pared 5 bases from V and 8 bases from J, leaving 12 bases between.

This clonotype was seen many times. The chain couples TRBV6-5 to TRBJ2-3; maybe TRBD2 (5 bases). The CDR3 spans 14 residues. Between the trimmed V and J ends, which lost 6 bases and 2 bases, there was a span of 12 bases. From germline, CDR1 is MNHEY and CDR2 SVGAGI. In DNA, the CDR3 is TGTGCCAGCAGCTCCGGACTGTACACAGATACGCAGTATTTT. It translates to CASSSGLYTDTQYF.

The CDR3 bases are TGTGCCAGCAGCTTCCATCTCAGGGGCGGGGAGCTGTTTTTT. Protein product: CASSFHLRGGELFF. The V gene is TRBV7-8, the J gene TRBJ2-2; possible D gene TRBD1, 6 bases. V lost 3 bases and J lost 7, with 12 bases in between. Germline values: CDR1 SGHVS, CDR2 FQNEAQ. The CDR3 has 14 amino acids.

This clonotype appeared a few times. The chain joins TRBV15 to TRBJ2-5; either TRBD1 or TRBD2 may supply D (6 bases each). The CDR3 is 15 amino acids. Trimming shortened V by 8 bases and J by 1 base, and 17 bases separated the two germline ends. CDR1 and CDR2 (germline): LNHNV, YYDKDF (reference sequence). This chain's CDR3 is CATSEGTGAQETQYF. The CDR3 nucleotides read TGTGCCACCTCAGAGGGCACGGGGGCCCAAGAGACCCAGTACTTC.

This sequence joins TRBV6-5 and TRBJ2-1; 8 bases are a match to TRBD2. CDR3 length: 16 amino acids. V lost 5 bases to trimming and J lost 0 bases; unmatched junction nucleotides: 6. Germline V lookup: CDR1 MNHEY, CDR2 SVGAGI. The CDR3 loop is CASSAGLAGSYNEQFF. In DNA form, the CDR3 reads TGTGCCAGCAGTGCCGGCCTAGCGGGCTCCTACAATGAGCAGTTCTTC.

This clonotype was found a few times. V gene TRBV27 combines with J gene TRBJ2-7; maybe TRBD1 (5 bases). The CDR3 is 15 residues long. Trimming took 6 bases from V and 3 from J, leaving 18 bases between them. Per the germline V gene, CDR1 is MNHEY and CDR2 is SMNVEV (reference sequence). As DNA, the CDR3 is TGTGCCAGCAGCCCCATCTTCGCAGGGCGCTACGAGCAGTACGTC. Protein product: CASSPIFAGRYEQYV.

This clonotype was observed a handful of times. The V and J genes are TRBV4-2 and TRBJ2-7; 8 nucleotides line up with TRBD1. Germline assignment: CDR1 LGHNA and CDR2 YNFKEQ. After removal of 0 bases from V and 7 bases from J, the junction contained 8 bases not matched to a gene. This CDR3 comprises 15 residues. The CDR3 region is CASSQEGGQAKEQYF. CDR3 DNA sequence: TGTGCCAGCAGCCAAGAGGGGGGACAGGCGAAAGAGCAGTACTTC.